This T cell receptor (beta chain) was captured by sequencing in a study of blood T cell repertoires in COVID-19. On the study more broadly: Sources were T cells, B-cell-depleted T cells, or PBMCs; the material itself was cDNA or gDNA.

The CDR3 loop spans 14 amino acids. The V gene lost 5 bases and the J gene lost 0 bases, with 8 bases spanning the gap. Germline CDR1 reads SGHTA; CDR2 reads FQGNSA. Original processing methods: Estimation of nucleated cell counts was performed using reference gene primer amplification. Libraries were prepared by immunoSEQ multiplex PCR; TCRdb keeps only in-frame clonotypes and omits some of them. The DNA was the basis for D and trimming; V, J and clone size are from that table. Among about 100,000 clones listed, 87% were seen once. Sequencing was performed on peripheral blood. This clonotype was sampled from a man aged 25-45 years in a cohort sampled during active COVID-19. The J gene is TRBJ1-5, the V gene TRBV7-2; no reliable D call. The CDR3 sequence is CASSQEYSNQPQHF. The CDR3 DNA sequence: TGTGCCAGCAGCCAGGAATATAGCAATCAGCCCCAGCATTTT.